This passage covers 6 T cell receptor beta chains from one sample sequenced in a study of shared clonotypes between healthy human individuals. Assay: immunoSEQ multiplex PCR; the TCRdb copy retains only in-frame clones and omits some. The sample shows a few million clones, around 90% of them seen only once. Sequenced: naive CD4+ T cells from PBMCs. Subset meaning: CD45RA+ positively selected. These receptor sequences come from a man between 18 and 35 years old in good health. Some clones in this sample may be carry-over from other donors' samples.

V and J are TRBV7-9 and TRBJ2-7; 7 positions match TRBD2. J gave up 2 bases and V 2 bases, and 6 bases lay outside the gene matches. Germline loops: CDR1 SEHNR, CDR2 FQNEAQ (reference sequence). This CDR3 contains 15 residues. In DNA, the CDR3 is TGTGCCAGCAGCTTAATTGTGGGAGGGACCTACGAGCAGTACTTC. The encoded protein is CASSLIVGGTYEQYF.

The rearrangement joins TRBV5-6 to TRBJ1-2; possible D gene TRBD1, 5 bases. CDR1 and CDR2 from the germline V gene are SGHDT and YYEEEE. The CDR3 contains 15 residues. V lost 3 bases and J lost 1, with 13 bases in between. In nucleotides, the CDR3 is TGTGCCAGCAGCTCCTTAGGGGAGCTTAACTATGGCTACACCTTC. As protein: CASSSLGELNYGYTF.

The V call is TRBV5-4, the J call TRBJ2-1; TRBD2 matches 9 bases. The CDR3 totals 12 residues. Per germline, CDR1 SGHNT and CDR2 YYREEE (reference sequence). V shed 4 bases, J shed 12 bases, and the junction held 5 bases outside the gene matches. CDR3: CASSMTSGRQFF. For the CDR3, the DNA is TGTGCCAGCAGCATGACTAGCGGACGGCAGTTCTTC.

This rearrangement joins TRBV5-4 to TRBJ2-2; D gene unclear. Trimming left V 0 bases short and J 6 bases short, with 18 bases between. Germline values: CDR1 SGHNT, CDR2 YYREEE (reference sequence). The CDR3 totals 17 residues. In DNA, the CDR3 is TGTGCCAGCAGCTTGGTGCCCGGAACAGAGGTATCCGGGGAGCTGTTTTTT. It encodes CASSLVPGTEVSGELFF.

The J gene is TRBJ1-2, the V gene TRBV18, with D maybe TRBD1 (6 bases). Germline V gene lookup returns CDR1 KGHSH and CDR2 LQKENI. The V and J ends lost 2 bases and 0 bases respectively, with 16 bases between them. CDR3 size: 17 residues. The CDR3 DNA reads TGTGCCAGCTCACCAACACAGCGGGGGCGAACTAACTATGGCTACACCTTC. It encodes CASSPTQRGRTNYGYTF.

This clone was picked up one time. The CDR3 spells CASSVTAGVWETQYF. In DNA form, the CDR3 reads TGTGCCAGCAGCGTGACTGCGGGAGTATGGGAGACCCAGTACTTC. The gene calls are TRBV9 and TRBJ2-5, with 7 bases identical to TRBD2. Germline assignment: CDR1 SGDLS and CDR2 YYNGEE. J gave up 5 bases and V 2 bases, and 9 bases lay outside the gene matches. The CDR3 consists of 15 residues.